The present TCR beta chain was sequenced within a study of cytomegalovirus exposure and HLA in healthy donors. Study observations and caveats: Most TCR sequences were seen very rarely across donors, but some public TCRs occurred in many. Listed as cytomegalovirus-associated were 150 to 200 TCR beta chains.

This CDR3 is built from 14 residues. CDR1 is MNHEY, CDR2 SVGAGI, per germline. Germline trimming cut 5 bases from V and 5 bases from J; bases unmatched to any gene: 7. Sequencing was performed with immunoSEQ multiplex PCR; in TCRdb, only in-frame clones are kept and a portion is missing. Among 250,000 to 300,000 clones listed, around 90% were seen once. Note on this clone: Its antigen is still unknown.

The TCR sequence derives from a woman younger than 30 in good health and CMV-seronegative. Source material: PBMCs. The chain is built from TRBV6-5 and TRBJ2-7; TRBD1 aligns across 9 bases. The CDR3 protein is CASSTHRGQNEQYV. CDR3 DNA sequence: TGTGCCAGCAGTACACACAGGGGGCAAAACGAGCAGTACGTC.